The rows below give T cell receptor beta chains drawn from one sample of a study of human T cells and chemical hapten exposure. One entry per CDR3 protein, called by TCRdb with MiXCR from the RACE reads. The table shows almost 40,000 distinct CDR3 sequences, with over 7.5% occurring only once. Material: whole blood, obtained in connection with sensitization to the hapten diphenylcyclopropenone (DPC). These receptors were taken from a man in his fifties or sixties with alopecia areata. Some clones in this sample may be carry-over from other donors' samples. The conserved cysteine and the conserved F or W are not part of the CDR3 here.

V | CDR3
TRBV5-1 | ASSLGQGREEQY
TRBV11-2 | ASSLARQETQY
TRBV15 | ATSTGRGLNEKLF
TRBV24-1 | ATSDSDRGGYT
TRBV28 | ASCSEGGDTQY
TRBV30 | AWPGRPRTNEKLF
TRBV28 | ASSPRDTNKQY
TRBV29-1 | SAEGLGEETQY
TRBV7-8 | ASSQTGNNEQF
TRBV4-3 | ASSQDPQVGSYEQY
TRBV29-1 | SVAIRTEAF
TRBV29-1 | SVREEWQGNTDTQY
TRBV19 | ASSGQGATNEQF
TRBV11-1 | ASRTSGYTYEQY
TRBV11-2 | ASSLETGVGDTQY
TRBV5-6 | ASSSRVNYEQY
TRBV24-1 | ATSDLWVPGGEVYEQY
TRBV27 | ASSRIADEKLF
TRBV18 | ASSTDREGGYT
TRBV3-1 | ASSTRGLDNEQF
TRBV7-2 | ASSAWGQGTDTQY
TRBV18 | ASSPDRDQPQH
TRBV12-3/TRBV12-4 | ASSSGRGPGELF
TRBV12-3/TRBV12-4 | ASSLSEAIQY
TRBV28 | ASSRTDSYEQY
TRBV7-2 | ASSLDPWGNNNEQF
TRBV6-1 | ASSAGFGANVLT
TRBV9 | ASRKDGVGYGYT
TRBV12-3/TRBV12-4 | ASSPPASGSYNEQF
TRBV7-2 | ASSLVEGVRNEQF
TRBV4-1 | ASSHAPGEFYEQY
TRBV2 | ASNQGSTEAF